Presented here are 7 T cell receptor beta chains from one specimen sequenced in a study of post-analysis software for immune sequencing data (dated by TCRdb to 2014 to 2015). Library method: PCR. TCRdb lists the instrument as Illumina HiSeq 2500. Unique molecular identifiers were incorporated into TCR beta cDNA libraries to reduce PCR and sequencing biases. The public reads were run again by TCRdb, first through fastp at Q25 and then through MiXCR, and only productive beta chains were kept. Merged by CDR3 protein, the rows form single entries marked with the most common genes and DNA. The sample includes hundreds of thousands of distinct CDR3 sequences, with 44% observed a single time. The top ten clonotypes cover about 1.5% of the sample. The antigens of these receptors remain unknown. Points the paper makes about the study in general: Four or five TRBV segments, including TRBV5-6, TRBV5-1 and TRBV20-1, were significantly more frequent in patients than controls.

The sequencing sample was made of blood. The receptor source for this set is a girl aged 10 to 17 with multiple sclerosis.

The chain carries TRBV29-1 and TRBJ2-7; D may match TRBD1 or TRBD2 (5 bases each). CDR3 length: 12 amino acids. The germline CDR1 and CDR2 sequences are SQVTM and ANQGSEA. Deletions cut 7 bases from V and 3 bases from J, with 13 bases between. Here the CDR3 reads CSARDGLYEQYF. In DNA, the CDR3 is TGCAGCGCTCGGGACGGACTCTACGAGCAGTACTTC.

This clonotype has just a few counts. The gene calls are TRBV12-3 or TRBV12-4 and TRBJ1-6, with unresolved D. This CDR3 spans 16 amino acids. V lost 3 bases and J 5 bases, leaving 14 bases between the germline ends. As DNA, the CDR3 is TGTGCCAGCAGTTTCGGCCGGCGGACGCATAATTCACCCCTCCACTTT. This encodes CASSFGRRTHNSPLHF.

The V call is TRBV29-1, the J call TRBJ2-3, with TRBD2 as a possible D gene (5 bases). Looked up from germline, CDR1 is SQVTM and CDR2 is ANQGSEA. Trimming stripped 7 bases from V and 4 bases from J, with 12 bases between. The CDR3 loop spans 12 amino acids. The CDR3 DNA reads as TGCAGCGCAGCTTTGGGAGCAGATACGCAGTATTTT. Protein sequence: CSAALGADTQYF.

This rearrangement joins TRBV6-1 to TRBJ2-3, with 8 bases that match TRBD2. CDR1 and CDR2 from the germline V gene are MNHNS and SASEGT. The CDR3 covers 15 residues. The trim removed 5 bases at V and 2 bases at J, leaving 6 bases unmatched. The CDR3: CASSWTSPYTDTQYF. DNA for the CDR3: TGTGCCAGCAGTTGGACTAGCCCTTACACAGATACGCAGTATTTT.

CDR3 bases: TGTGCCAGCAGTCCCCGACGGATTCGAGAGACCCAGTACTTC. Translating it yields CASSPRRIRETQYF. The genes are TRBV28 and TRBJ2-5; D is ambiguous. Germline CDR1 is MDHEN and CDR2 is SYDVKM. The CDR3 has 14 residues. Trimming removed 5 bases at V and 4 bases at J, with 14 bases between.

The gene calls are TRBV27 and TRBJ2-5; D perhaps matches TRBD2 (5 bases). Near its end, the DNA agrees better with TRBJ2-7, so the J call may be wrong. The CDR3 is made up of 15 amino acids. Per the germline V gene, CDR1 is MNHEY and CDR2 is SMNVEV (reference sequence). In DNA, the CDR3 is TGTGCCAGCACTCTGAGGGCTAGCCTCTTCTACGAGCAGTACTTC. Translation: CASTLRASLFYEQYF.

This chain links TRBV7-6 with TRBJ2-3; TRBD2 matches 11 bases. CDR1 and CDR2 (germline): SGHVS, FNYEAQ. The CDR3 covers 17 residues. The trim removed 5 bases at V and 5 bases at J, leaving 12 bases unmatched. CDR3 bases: TGTGCCAGCAGCCCTGCAGGCTTAGCGGGGGGGGGAGATACGCAGTATTTT. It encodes CASSPAGLAGGGDTQYF.